The entry below gives a single T cell receptor (beta chain) sequence along with its context. The antigen remains undetermined. This sample is part of a study of OX40 agonist ivuxolimab in advanced cancers. Whole-study context: Intravenous ivuxolimab was administered to patients every 2 weeks at 0.01 to 10 mg/kg. Study-wide results and caveats: Certain nonresponders additionally had low normalized T-cell clonal expansion. CD4+ T cells averaged fewer expanded clones than CD8+ T cells.

The data were produced by immunoSEQ multiplex PCR, yet TCRdb's version contains in-frame clones alone and is incomplete. This table has under 30,000 clones, roughly nine tenths appearing once. With 5 bases clipped from V and 15 bases from J, the junction kept 11 bases outside the gene matches. Germline V gene lookup returns CDR1 SGHRS and CDR2 YFSETQ. The CDR3 contains 12 residues. The material sequenced was CD4+ or CD8+ T cells sorted from blood, taken in a trial of the OX40 agonist ivuxolimab. The receptor comes from an adult with an advanced solid tumor such as melanoma, head and neck, liver or kidney cancer. V gene TRBV5-1 combines with J gene TRBJ2-1; 7 nucleotides align to TRBD1. For the CDR3, the DNA is TGCGCCAGCAGACCTGACAGGGCCGGTTGGTTCTTC. Its protein product is CASRPDRAGWFF.